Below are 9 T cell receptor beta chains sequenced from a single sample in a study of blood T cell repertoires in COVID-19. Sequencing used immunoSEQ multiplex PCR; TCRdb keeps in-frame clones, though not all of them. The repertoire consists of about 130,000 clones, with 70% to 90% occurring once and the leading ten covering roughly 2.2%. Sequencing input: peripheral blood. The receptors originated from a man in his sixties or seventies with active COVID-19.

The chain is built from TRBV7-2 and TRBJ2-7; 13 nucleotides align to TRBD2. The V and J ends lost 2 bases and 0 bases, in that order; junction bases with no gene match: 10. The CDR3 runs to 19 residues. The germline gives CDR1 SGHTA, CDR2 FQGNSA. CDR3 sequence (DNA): TGTGCCAGCAGCTTATACCCCGGGACTAGCGGGACCCGCTCCTACGAGCAGTACTTC. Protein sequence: CASSLYPGTSGTRSYEQYF. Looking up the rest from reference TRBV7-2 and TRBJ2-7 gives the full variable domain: GAGVSQSPSNKVTEKGKDVELRCDPISGHTALYWYRQSLGQGLEFLIYFQGNSAPDKSGLPSDRFSAERTGGSVSTLTIQRTQQEDSAVYLCASSLYPGTSGTRSYEQYFGPGTRLTVT.

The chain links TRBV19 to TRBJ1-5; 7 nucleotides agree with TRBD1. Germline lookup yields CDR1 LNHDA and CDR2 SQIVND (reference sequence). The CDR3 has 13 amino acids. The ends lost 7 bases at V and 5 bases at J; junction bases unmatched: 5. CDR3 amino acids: CASTTGAYQPQHF. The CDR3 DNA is TGTGCCAGTACCACAGGGGCCTATCAGCCCCAGCATTTT.

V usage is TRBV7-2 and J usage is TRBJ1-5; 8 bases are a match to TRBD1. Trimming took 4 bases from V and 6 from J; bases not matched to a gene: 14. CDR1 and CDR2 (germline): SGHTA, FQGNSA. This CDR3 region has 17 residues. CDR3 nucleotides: TGTGCCAGCAGCTCGGCCCCTCAGGGGGCTGGCGGTCAGCCCCAGCATTTT. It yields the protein CASSSAPQGAGGQPQHF.

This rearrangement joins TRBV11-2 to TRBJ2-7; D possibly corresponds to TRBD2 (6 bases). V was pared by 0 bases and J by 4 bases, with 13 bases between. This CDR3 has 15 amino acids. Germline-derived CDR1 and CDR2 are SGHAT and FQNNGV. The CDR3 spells CASSLDIGGSYEQYF. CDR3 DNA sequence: TGTGCCAGCAGCTTAGATATCGGGGGATCTTACGAGCAGTACTTC.

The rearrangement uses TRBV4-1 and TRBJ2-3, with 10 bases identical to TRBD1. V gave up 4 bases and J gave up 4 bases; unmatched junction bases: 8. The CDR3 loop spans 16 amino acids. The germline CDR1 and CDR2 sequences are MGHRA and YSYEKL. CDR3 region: CASSRGDRGLADTQYF. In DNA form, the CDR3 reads TGCGCCAGCAGCCGAGGCGACAGGGGGCTAGCAGATACGCAGTATTTT.

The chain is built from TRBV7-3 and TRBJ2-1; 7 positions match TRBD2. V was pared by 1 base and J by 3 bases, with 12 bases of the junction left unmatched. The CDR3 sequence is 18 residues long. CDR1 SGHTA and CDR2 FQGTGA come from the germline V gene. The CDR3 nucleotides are TGTGCCAGCAGCTTAAACGGTGGGGCGGCTAGCGGCTACAATGAGCAGTTCTTC. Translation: CASSLNGGAASGYNEQFF.

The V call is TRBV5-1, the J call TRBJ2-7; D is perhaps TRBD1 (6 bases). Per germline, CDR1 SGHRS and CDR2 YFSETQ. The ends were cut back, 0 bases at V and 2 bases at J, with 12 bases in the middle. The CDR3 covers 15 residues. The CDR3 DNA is TGCGCCAGCAGCTTGGTACCCGGGACAACCTACGAGCAGTACTTC. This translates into CASSLVPGTTYEQYF.

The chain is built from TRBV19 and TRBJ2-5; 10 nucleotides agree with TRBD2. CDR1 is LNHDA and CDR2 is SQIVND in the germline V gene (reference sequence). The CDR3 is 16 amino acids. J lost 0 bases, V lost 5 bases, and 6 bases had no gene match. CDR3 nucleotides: TGTGCCAGTAGTCTGGGGACTAGCGCGTACCAAGAGACCCAGTACTTC. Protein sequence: CASSLGTSAYQETQYF.

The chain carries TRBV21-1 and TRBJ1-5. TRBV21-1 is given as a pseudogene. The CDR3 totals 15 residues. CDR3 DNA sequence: TGTGCCAGCTATTTTCTTGGGGCGGGGACTCAGCCCCAGCATTTT. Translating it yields CASYFLGAGTQPQHF.